Included here is one T cell receptor beta chain sequence, with context. Its antigen is not known. TCRdb keeps only in-frame clones here, not all; method: immunoSEQ multiplex PCR. The sample lists around 87,000 clones; 85% to 95% were seen once. The source of the sample is a study of graft-versus-host responses after intestinal transplantation. General study findings and limits: GvH clone levels peaked in circulation, and this peak was associated with early post-transplant HvG declines. Investigators detected GvH clones in recipient marrow, with some emerging earlier in ileum or blood. Some patients had graft-donor T cell macrochimerism, and their allografts showed high graft-versus-host to host-versus-graft clonal ratios.

Germline-derived CDR1 and CDR2 are MDHEN and SYDVKM. The CDR3 runs 14 residues. V lost 8 bases to trimming and J lost 1 base, with 15 bases between them. This specimen was unstimulated CD8+ T cells sorted from spleen or lymph node cells, taken before transplant. V and J are TRBV28 and TRBJ2-7; maybe TRBD1 (6 bases). This receptor was taken from a human donor who was the organ donor for an intestinal transplant. CDR3 DNA sequence: TGTGCCAGCTCTTCCCGGGACATATCCTACGAGCAGTACTTC. Translating gives CASSSRDISYEQYF. Supplemented by reference TRBV28 and TRBJ2-7, the full variable domain reads DVKVTQSSRYLVKRTGEKVFLECVQDMDHENMFWYRQDPGLGLRLIYFSYDVKMKEKGDIPEGYSVSREKKERFSLILESASTNQTSMYLCASSSRDISYEQYFGPGTRLTVT.